One TCR beta chain is described in this entry. Its antigen is currently not known. Per-base qualities were not stored, and no clone one base away is much larger. Libraries incorporated unique molecular identifier barcodes, which were used to quantify clonotypes. Qiagen AllPrep DNA/RNA Micro kits were used to isolate total RNA, and an Agilent TapeStation was used to check RNA quality. TCR beta libraries were constructed by 5' RACE, in which cDNA synthesis was followed by two PCR steps with TCR beta constant-region gene-specific primers. TCR beta libraries were sequenced on an Illumina MiSeq platform. Per the source publication's procedure: MIGEC, MiXCR and VDJtools were used for read processing. Clonotype frequency was computed as the clonotype's share of unique molecular identifiers among all unique molecular identifiers in the sample. Nonfunctional TRBV genes classified in IMGT as pseudogenes or open reading frames, such as TRBV1, TRBV12-1 and TRBV21, were excluded. TCRdb redid the processing of the public reads, applying fastp at Q25 and MiXCR, and retained in-frame beta chains. Rows with one shared CDR3 protein collapse into an entry with the most common genes and DNA. Clone size and V and J calls follow TCRdb, not the original study. The sample table holds just over 20,000 distinct CDR3 sequences, of which about 2.7% were seen once. About 30% of the sample is taken by the ten largest.

T cells were expanded from blood mononuclear cells for 3 days with either the anti-CD3 antibody OKT3 or CD3/CD28 Dynabeads. Expanded T cells were maintained in RPMI 1640 supplemented with 10% fetal bovine serum, recombinant human IL-2 (approximately 96 IU/ml) and IL-7 (about 5.1 ng/ml). Each coculture contained 5 x 10^4 or so normal T cells, 5 x 10^4 or so target cells and bispecific antibody in roughly 100 ul and was incubated for roughly 16 hours at 37 degrees C. Every bispecific antibody was made of two single-chain variable fragments expressed in a single-chain diabody format with a His tag. The effector T cells were obtained from healthy human donors, with peripheral blood mononuclear cells isolated from leukapheresis samples by Ficoll density gradient centrifugation. As encoded in the germline V gene (reference sequence), CDR1 is LNHDA while CDR2 is SQIVND. Taken from cysteine to phenylalanine, the CDR3 has 16 residues. Only the CDR3 DNA stays, 48 bases, in frame from base 1. V is pared back by 3 bases and J by 2 bases, with 14 bases lying between the germline termini.

The data derive from a study of beta chain bispecific antibodies for T cell cancers (dated by TCRdb to about 2021). At the level of the whole study: Healthy donor T cells were cocultured with T cell leukemia lines and bispecific antibodies, then TRBV sequencing of surviving cells measured the depletion of each TRBV family. Surface TRBV12 (TRBV12-3) was expressed on Jurkat cells, and surface TRBV5-5 was expressed on HPB-ALL cells. Overall study results and their limits: Every sequenced sample contained a mix of leukemia cell line cells and normal T cells, and most targeted TRBV signal came from the leukemia cells rather than from the normal T cells. Cross-reactivity of the anti-TRBV5-5 antibody with TRBV5-6 was attributed to high sequence similarity between the two genes.

The sequenced sample was healthy donor T cells cultured with leukemia cells. This TCR derives from a human donor in good health. Some clones in this sample may be carry-over from other donors' samples. The rearranged segments are TRBV19 and TRBJ2-1, with the D call perhaps TRBD1 or TRBD2, each one matching 5 bases. In nucleotides, the sequence is TGTGCCAGTAGTATCGATTTAGAGGGACCCTACAATGAGCAGTTCTTC. This encodes CASSIDLEGPYNEQFF.